This TCR beta chain was sequenced for a study of blood T cell repertoires in COVID-19. Assay: immunoSEQ multiplex PCR; the TCRdb copy retains only in-frame clones and omits some. The data show about 140,000 clones, 82% seen once. V lost 1 base and J 2 bases, leaving 8 bases between the germline ends. Germline CDR1 reads MGHRA; CDR2 reads YSYEKL. This CDR3 has 14 amino acids. This chain joins TRBV4-1 and TRBJ2-5; D might be TRBD2 (5 bases). The sample taken for sequencing was peripheral blood. This TCR derives from a woman of 80 years or more with acute or convalescent COVID-19. The CDR3 DNA follows: TGCGCCAGCAGCCAAGTTGGACTGCAAGAGACCCAGTACTTC. Translating it yields CASSQVGLQETQYF.